The sequence of this TCR beta chain was determined in a study of T cell clusters in autoimmune cytopenias. TRB amplification used approximately 250 ng of peripheral blood genomic DNA. Study-level findings and limits: Physiological T cell clusters of healthy donors were apparently absent in primary autoimmune cytopenia patients. The cluster-lack signature was not seen for secondary cytopenia versus chronic lymphocytic leukemia. TRB repertoire shifts in secondary cytopenia and chronic lymphocytic leukemia mostly reflected lymphoma, not autoimmunity. Compared with active autoimmune hepatitis patients, healthy donors showed around 3-fold more exclusive TRB clusters.

In regard to this clonotype: The antigen remains undetermined.

Germline values: CDR1 MNHEY, CDR2 SMNVEV (reference sequence). The CDR3 is 13 amino acids. Multiplex touch-down PCR amplified TRB using TRB-A and TRB-B pools in one tube. TCRdb re-called the multiplex PCR reads and gives one entry per CDR3 protein, without DNA. The sample holds about 7,200 distinct CDR3 sequences. The genes are TRBV27 and TRBJ2-2; with no DNA, the TCRdb D assignment of TRBD1 cannot be verified. The sequenced sample consisted of peripheral blood. This sequence was found in a human donor with an autoimmune cytopenia or autoimmune hepatitis (not recorded which). CDR3 in amino acids: CASSPGGSGELFF.